This record concerns one T cell receptor beta chain sequence. The antigen is not known. Profiling relied on immunoSEQ multiplex PCR, and the TCRdb table lists in-frame clones only, not all of them. The data hold under 130,000 clones, with around 80% observed a single time. The data originate from a study of T cell clones after liver transplantation. On the study more broadly: HCV positivity affected three of eight recipients; the rest lacked autoimmune or viral indications. Subjects received no induction therapy and standard immunosuppression until randomization at 12-24 months post-transplant.

This CDR3 comprises 13 residues. Germline V gene lookup returns CDR1 MGHRA and CDR2 YSYEKL. Study results and caveats: Graft donor-reactive T cells may have migrated into the graft rather than being deleted.

This specimen consisted of CD4+ T cells from blood, obtained around 50 months after liver transplant. This receptor was identified in a human patient who received a liver transplant. Some T cells may have come from the graft donor. The chain recombines TRBV4-1 with TRBJ2-5; 7 positions agree with TRBD1. TRBJ2-7 matches the DNA end more closely, so the J call is doubtful. The DNA for the CDR3 is TGCGCCAGCAGCCAGAGACAGGGAAACGAGCAGTACTTC. Its protein product is CASSQRQGNEQYF.